This TCR beta chain emerged from a study of blood T cell repertoires in COVID-19. Background on the study: Both acute and convalescent COVID-19 samples were obtained from the United States, Italy and Spain. T cells, B-cell-depleted T cells, or PBMCs supplied cDNA or gDNA.

V shed 6 bases, J shed 3 bases, and the junction held 10 bases outside the gene matches. Germline assignment: CDR1 SQVTM and CDR2 ANQGSEA. The length of the CDR3 is 14 residues. Under the authors' procedure: Nucleated cell counts were estimated from reference gene primer amplification. Profiling relied on immunoSEQ multiplex PCR, and the TCRdb table lists in-frame clones only, not all of them. That table is the source of V, J and clone size, and D and trimming were worked out from the DNA. This table has roughly 71,000 clones, approximately 82% appearing once. The chain uses TRBV29-1 and TRBJ2-7, with TRBD2 matching over 8 bases. Sequenced: peripheral blood. This TCR was sampled from an elderly woman with acute or convalescent COVID-19. CDR3 DNA: TGCAGCGTCCTAGCCGGGAGGGGGAGCTACGAGCAGTACTTC. Protein: CSVLAGRGSYEQYF.